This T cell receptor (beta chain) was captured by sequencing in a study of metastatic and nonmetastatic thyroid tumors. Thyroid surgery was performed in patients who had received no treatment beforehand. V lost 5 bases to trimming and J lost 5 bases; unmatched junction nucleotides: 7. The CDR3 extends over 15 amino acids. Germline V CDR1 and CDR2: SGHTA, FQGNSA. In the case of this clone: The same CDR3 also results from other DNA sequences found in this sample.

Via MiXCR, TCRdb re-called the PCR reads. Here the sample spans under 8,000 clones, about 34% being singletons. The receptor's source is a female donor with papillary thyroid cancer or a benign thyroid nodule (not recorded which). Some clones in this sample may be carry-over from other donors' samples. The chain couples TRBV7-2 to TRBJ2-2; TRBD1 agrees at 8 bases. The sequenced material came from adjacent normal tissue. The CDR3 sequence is CASSQGRGLTGELFF. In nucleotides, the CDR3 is TGTGCCAGCAGCCAGGGCAGGGGGCTAACCGGGGAGCTGTTTTTT.